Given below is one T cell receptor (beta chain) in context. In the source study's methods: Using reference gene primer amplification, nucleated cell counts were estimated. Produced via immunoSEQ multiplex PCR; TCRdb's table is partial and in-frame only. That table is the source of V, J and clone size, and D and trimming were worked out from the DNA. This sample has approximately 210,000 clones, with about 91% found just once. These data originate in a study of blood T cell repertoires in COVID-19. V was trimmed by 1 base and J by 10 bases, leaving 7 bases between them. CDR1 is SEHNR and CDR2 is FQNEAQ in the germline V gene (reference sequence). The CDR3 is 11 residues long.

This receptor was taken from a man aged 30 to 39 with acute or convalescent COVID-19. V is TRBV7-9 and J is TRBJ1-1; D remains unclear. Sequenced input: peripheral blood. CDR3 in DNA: TGTGCCAGCAGCTTAGGGAGGATAGCTTTCTTT. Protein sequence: CASSLGRIAFF.